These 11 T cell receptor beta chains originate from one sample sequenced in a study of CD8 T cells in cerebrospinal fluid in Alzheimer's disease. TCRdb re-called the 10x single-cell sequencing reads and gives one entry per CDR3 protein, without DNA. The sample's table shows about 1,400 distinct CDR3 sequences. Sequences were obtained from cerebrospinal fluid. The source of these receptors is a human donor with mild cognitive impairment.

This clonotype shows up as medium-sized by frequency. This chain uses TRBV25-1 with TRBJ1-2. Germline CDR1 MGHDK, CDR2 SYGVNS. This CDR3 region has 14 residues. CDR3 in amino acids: CASSEYNRNYGYTF.

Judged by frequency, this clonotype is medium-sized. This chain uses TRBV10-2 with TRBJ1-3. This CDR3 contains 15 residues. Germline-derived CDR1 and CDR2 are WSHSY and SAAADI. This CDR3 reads CASSGNGPSGNTIYF.

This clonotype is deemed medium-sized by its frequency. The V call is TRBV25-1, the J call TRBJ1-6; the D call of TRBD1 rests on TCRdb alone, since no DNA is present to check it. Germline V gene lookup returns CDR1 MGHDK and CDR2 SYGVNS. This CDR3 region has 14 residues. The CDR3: CASRPGQTNSPLHF.

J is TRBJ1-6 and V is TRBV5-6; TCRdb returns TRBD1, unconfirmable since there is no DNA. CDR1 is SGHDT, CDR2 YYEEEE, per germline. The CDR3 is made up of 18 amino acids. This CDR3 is CASSPRSGPGAYNSPLHF.

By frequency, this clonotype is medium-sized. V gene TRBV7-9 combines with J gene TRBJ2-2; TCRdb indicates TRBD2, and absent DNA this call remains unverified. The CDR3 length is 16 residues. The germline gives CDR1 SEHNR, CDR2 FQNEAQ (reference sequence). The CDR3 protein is CASSLRRALNTGELFF.

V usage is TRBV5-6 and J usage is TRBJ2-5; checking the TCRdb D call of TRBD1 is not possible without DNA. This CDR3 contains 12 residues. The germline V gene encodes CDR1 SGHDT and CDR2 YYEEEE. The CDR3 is CASSPDRGGQYF.

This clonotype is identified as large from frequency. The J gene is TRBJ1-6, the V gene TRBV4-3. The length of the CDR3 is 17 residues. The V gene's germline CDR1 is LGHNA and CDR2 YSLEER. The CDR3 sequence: CASSPSTVGSYNSPLHF.

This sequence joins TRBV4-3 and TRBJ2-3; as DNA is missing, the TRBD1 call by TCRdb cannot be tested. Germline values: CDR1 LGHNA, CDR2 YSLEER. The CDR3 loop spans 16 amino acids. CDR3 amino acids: CASSQTRQGLTDTQYF.

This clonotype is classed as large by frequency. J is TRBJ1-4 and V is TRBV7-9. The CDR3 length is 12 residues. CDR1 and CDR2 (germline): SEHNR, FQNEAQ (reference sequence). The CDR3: CASSLVDEKLFF. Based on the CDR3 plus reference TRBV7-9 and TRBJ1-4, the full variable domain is DTGVSQNPRHKITKRGQNVTFRCDPISEHNRLYWYRQTLGQGPEFLTYFQNEAQLEKSRLLSDRFSAERPKGSFSTLEIQRTEQGDSAMYLCASSLVDEKLFFGSGTQLSVL.

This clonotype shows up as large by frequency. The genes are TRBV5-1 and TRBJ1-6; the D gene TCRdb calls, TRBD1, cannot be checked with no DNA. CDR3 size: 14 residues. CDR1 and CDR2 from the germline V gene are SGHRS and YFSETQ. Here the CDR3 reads CASSLGTGDSPLHF.

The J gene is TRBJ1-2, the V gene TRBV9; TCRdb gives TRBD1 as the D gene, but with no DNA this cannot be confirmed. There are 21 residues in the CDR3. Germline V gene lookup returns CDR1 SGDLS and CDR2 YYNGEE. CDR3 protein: CASFLRTGQIKKKLRNYGYTF.